The 32 T cell receptor beta chains listed next were all sequenced from one sample in a study of PD-1 blockade in classical Hodgkin lymphoma. The table came from immunoSEQ multiplex PCR; TCRdb's copy has only in-frame clones and leaves some out. In the table there are 30,000 or so clones, approximately 81% of which are singletons. The sample's time point: cycle 4 day 1 (C4D1), after six to seven weeks of nivolumab. Each patient's relapse followed autologous stem cell transplantation, and brentuximab vedotin exposure varied. CD4+ T cells were purified from thawed PBMCs by magnetic negative selection. The specimen comprised CD4+ T cells from blood, sampled before the fourth cycle of nivolumab. These receptors were taken from a human donor with classical Hodgkin lymphoma.

This clone showed up just once. The J gene is TRBJ2-2, the V gene TRBV5-1, with D perhaps TRBD1 or TRBD2 (5 bases each). Germline lookup yields CDR1 SGHRS and CDR2 YFSETQ. This CDR3 comprises 15 residues. V was clipped by 0 bases and J by 7 bases, with 13 bases between them. The CDR3 sequence is CASSLGPGLSGELFF. The CDR3 nucleotides read TGCGCCAGCAGCTTGGGACCGGGGCTAAGCGGGGAGCTGTTTTTT.

J is TRBJ1-1 and V is TRBV5-1, with D perhaps TRBD1 (5 bases). Trimming pared 4 bases from V and 4 bases from J, leaving 17 bases between. CDR3 size: 15 residues. Germline-derived CDR1 and CDR2 are SGHRS and YFSETQ. The CDR3 DNA is TGCGCCAGCAGCGACCAGGGCACCCCGGGCACTGAAGCTTTCTTT. Its protein is CASSDQGTPGTEAFF.

This chain uses TRBV7-9 with TRBJ1-4; 9 nucleotides match TRBD1. Germline CDR1 reads SEHNR; CDR2 reads FQNEAQ (reference sequence). V shed 1 base and J 5 bases; nucleotides not matched to a gene: 2. This CDR3 region has 15 residues. CDR3 sequence (DNA): TGTGCCAGCAGCTTAGGAGGGACAGGGAATGAAAAACTGTTTTTT. Its translation: CASSLGGTGNEKLFF.

This clone was counted a few times. The rearrangement joins TRBV5-1 to TRBJ1-6, with TRBD1 identical over 9 bases. CDR3 length equals 16 residues. The trim removed 0 bases at V and 7 bases at J, leaving 5 bases unmatched. CDR1 and CDR2 (germline): SGHRS, YFSETQ. CDR3 sequence: CASSLGPGTGNSPLHF. CDR3 DNA: TGCGCCAGCAGCTTGGGTCCCGGGACAGGGAATTCACCCCTCCACTTT. The whole variable domain, filled in from reference TRBV5-1 and TRBJ1-6, reads KAGVTQTPRYLIKTRGQQVTLSCSPISGHRSVSWYQQTPGQGLQFLFEYFSETQRNKGNFPGRFSGRQFSNSRSEMNVSTLELGDSALYLCASSLGPGTGNSPLHFGNGTRLTVT.

The chain has TRBV28 and TRBJ1-4; D remains unclear. CDR1 is MDHEN and CDR2 is SYDVKM in the germline V gene. CDR3 length equals 14 residues. V was cut by 3 bases and J by 8 bases, with 13 bases left in between. CDR3 sequence: CASSLGDSGEKLFF. The CDR3 nucleotides read TGTGCCAGCAGTTTGGGTGACTCGGGAGAAAAACTGTTTTTT.

The gene calls are TRBV29-1 and TRBJ2-1; TRBD2 is a possible D gene (7 bases). Germline CDR1 SQVTM, CDR2 ANQGSEA. Trimming removed 1 base at V and 8 bases at J, with 18 bases between. The CDR3 spans 15 residues. The CDR3, as DNA: TGCAGCGTTGAAGTGGGTATGGGGGGGGCCCATGAGCAGTTCTTC. As protein: CSVEVGMGGAHEQFF.

The CDR3 here is CASSPQGHPNTEAFF. The CDR3 DNA reads TGTGCCAGCTCACCACAGGGGCACCCGAACACTGAAGCTTTCTTT. The V gene is TRBV18, the J gene TRBJ1-1, with D perhaps matching TRBD1 (5 bases). The CDR3 is 15 residues long. Germline V lookup: CDR1 KGHSH, CDR2 LQKENI. V was shortened by 1 base and J by 1 base, with 10 bases between the two germline ends.

Concerning this clone: Additional DNA sequences in this sample encode the identical CDR3. V and J are TRBV5-1 and TRBJ2-3; D remains ambiguous. CDR3 length equals 14 residues. V dropped 0 bases and J dropped 0 bases, with 5 bases sitting between them. Per the germline V gene, CDR1 is SGHRS and CDR2 is YFSETQ. The CDR3 DNA follows: TGCGCCAGCAGCTTGGGGGTCAGCACAGATACGCAGTATTTT. Translated, it gives CASSLGVSTDTQYF.

The rearrangement uses TRBV5-1 and TRBJ1-1; a possible D gene is TRBD1 (5 bases). This CDR3 has 13 amino acids. Germline CDR1 and CDR2: SGHRS and YFSETQ. V was shortened by 3 bases and J by 5 bases, with 11 bases between the two germline ends. The CDR3 coding sequence is TGCGCCAGCAGCTCGCCGGGGGGGACTGAAGCTTTCTTT. Protein sequence: CASSSPGGTEAFF.

In this sample, this clone turned up a few times. The V gene is TRBV19, the J gene TRBJ2-2; no firm D call. Trimming stripped 4 bases from V and 0 bases from J, with 9 bases between. CDR1 and CDR2 (germline): LNHDA, SQIVND (reference sequence). The CDR3 is made up of 15 amino acids. The CDR3 sequence is CASSKAGTNTGELFF. The CDR3 DNA is TGTGCCAGTAGTAAAGCAGGCACGAACACCGGGGAGCTGTTTTTT.

This rearrangement joins TRBV19 to TRBJ1-5; tentatively, D is TRBD1 (6 bases). CDR3 length equals 12 residues. V lost 11 bases and J lost 5, with 13 bases in between. Germline CDR1 and CDR2: LNHDA and SQIVND (reference sequence). CDR3 in amino acids: CAVAEGDQPQHF. The CDR3 DNA sequence: TGTGCCGTGGCCGAGGGGGATCAGCCCCAGCATTTT.

The rearrangement uses TRBV5-6 and TRBJ2-2; perhaps TRBD2 as D (5 bases). CDR3 length: 17 amino acids. Looked up from germline, CDR1 is SGHDT and CDR2 is YYEEEE. V was clipped by 4 bases and J by 4 bases, with 20 bases between them. CDR3 loop: CASSRPGKGGPTGELFF. CDR3 DNA sequence: TGTGCCAGCAGCCGCCCGGGGAAGGGCGGGCCCACCGGGGAGCTGTTTTTT.

V usage is TRBV19 and J usage is TRBJ2-6; D perhaps matches TRBD2 (6 bases). The length of the CDR3 is 16 residues. V lost 7 bases and J lost 1, with 14 bases in between. Germline V gene lookup returns CDR1 LNHDA and CDR2 SQIVND (reference sequence). The CDR3, as DNA: TGTGCCAGTACCACATGGCGGGGATCTGGGGCCAACGTCCTGACTTTC. This translates into CASTTWRGSGANVLTF.

This clone occurred a few times. The chain combines TRBV7-9 with TRBJ1-2, with D perhaps matching TRBD1 (6 bases). Germline V CDR1 and CDR2: SEHNR, FQNEAQ (reference sequence). V was pared by 7 bases and J by 4 bases, with 19 bases between. CDR3 length equals 15 residues. The CDR3 is CASIPSGAIIYGYTF. The CDR3 DNA sequence: TGTGCCAGCATCCCTTCGGGGGCAATTATCTATGGCTACACCTTC.

The chain links TRBV7-3 to TRBJ1-5, with D unclear. V was trimmed by 0 bases and J by 7 bases, leaving 13 bases between them. Per germline, CDR1 SGHTA and CDR2 FQGTGA. The CDR3 has 15 residues. The CDR3 is CASSLTAGPQQPQHF. The CDR3 DNA reads as TGTGCCAGCAGCTTAACGGCTGGGCCCCAGCAGCCCCAGCATTTT.

The chain has TRBV15 and TRBJ1-5, with 9 bases that match TRBD1. Germline V lookup: CDR1 LNHNV, CDR2 YYDKDF (reference sequence). V lost 5 bases, J lost 5 bases, and 13 bases stayed unmatched. This CDR3 comprises 17 residues. CDR3 sequence reads: CATSLGVDRGAHQPQHF. The CDR3 DNA is TGTGCCACCAGCTTAGGAGTGGACAGGGGTGCCCATCAGCCCCAGCATTTT.

This chain joins TRBV11-2 and TRBJ1-2; D might be TRBD1 (6 bases). The CDR3 spans 18 residues. Trimming took off 5 bases at V and 0 bases at J, with 22 bases between the two ends. CDR1 SGHAT and CDR2 FQNNGV come from the germline V gene. CDR3 in amino acids: CASSPEGVGLGANYGYTF. The CDR3 bases are TGTGCCAGCAGCCCTGAGGGGGTAGGCCTAGGTGCTAACTATGGCTACACCTTC. Using reference TRBV11-2 and TRBJ1-2 for the parts outside the CDR3, the full variable domain is EAGVAQSPRYKIIEKRQSVAFWCNPISGHATLYWYQQILGQGPKLLIQFQNNGVVDDSQLPKDRFSAERLKGVDSTLKIQPAKLEDSAVYLCASSPEGVGLGANYGYTFGSGTRLTVV.

This clone was recorded once. At the DNA level, this CDR3 is encoded by other sequences in the same sample as well. The chain joins TRBV5-1 to TRBJ2-7; D is possibly TRBD1 (6 bases). Germline V CDR1 and CDR2: SGHRS, YFSETQ. The V and J ends lost 0 bases and 3 bases respectively, with 10 bases between them. The CDR3 length is 14 residues. CDR3 nucleotide sequence: TGCGCCAGCAGCTTGGAGGGACACAGCTACGAGCAGTACTTC. It specifies CASSLEGHSYEQYF.

This clone was picked up a small number of times. The J gene is TRBJ2-3, the V gene TRBV7-9; perhaps TRBD1 as D (5 bases). CDR3 length equals 13 residues. Germline CDR1 SEHNR, CDR2 FQNEAQ (reference sequence). V was clipped by 1 base and J by 6 bases, with 8 bases between them. This chain's CDR3 is CASSLVGADTQYF. CDR3 coding DNA: TGTGCCAGCAGCTTAGTAGGGGCGGATACGCAGTATTTT.

This chain joins TRBV7-9 and TRBJ2-3, with D possibly matching TRBD1 (5 bases). V lost 4 bases, J lost 6 bases, and 11 bases lay in between. This CDR3 region has 13 residues. In germline, CDR1 is SEHNR, CDR2 FQNEAQ (reference sequence). Here the CDR3 reads CASSSSGIDTQYF. The CDR3 DNA reads TGTGCCAGCAGCTCCTCAGGGATCGATACGCAGTATTTT.

A single count supports this clone. The chain links TRBV5-6 to TRBJ2-7; D is undetermined. The CDR3 length is 15 residues. Germline CDR1 SGHDT, CDR2 YYEEEE. The ends were cut back, 3 bases at V and 4 bases at J, with 17 bases in the middle. CDR3: CASSSLLNSTYEQYF. The CDR3 DNA reads TGTGCCAGCAGCTCACTATTAAACTCCACATACGAGCAGTACTTC.

The V gene is TRBV11-1, the J gene TRBJ2-1; 7 nucleotides match TRBD1. V lost 5 bases to trimming and J lost 8 bases; unmatched junction nucleotides: 6. The CDR3 loop spans 13 amino acids. Per germline, CDR1 SGHAT and CDR2 FQDESV (reference sequence). The CDR3 bases are TGTGCCAGCAGCCGCGACAGGGACGATGAGCAGTTCTTC. Amino acids: CASSRDRDDEQFF.

V is TRBV28 and J is TRBJ1-2; a possible D gene is TRBD1 (6 bases). The V end lost 8 bases, the J end lost 7 bases, and 17 bases lay between the germline ends. The CDR3 runs to 13 residues. Germline loops: CDR1 MDHEN, CDR2 SYDVKM. CDR3 nucleotides: TGTGCCAGCCTGGGGGCCACCCTGGGTGGCTACACCTTC. As protein: CASLGATLGGYTF.

The chain combines TRBV5-1 with TRBJ1-2, with 7 bases lining up with TRBD1. Trimming cost V 0 bases and J 0 bases; bases outside gene matches: 2. CDR1 and CDR2 (germline): SGHRS, YFSETQ. This CDR3 contains 15 residues. In nucleotides, the CDR3 is TGCGCCAGCAGCTTGGGGACAGGAGCTAACTATGGCTACACCTTC. It is translated as CASSLGTGANYGYTF. Together with reference TRBV5-1 and TRBJ1-2, the CDR3 gives the full variable domain: KAGVTQTPRYLIKTRGQQVTLSCSPISGHRSVSWYQQTPGQGLQFLFEYFSETQRNKGNFPGRFSGRQFSNSRSEMNVSTLELGDSALYLCASSLGTGANYGYTFGSGTRLTVV.

The V call is TRBV6-5, the J call TRBJ1-4; maybe TRBD1 (5 bases). Trimming shortened V by 4 bases and J by 3 bases, and 12 bases separated the two germline ends. The CDR3 is 15 residues long. CDR1 and CDR2 (germline): MNHEY, SVGAGI. Here the CDR3 DNA reads TGTGCCAGCAGTTCGTTGGACAAATCTAATGAAAAACTGTTTTTT. Its translation is CASSSLDKSNEKLFF.

V is TRBV5-1 and J is TRBJ1-1; D is unresolved. The CDR3 spans 14 residues. CDR1 is SGHRS, CDR2 YFSETQ, per germline. V was shortened by 4 bases and J by 0 bases, with 10 bases between the two germline ends. CDR3 sequence: CASSESTVNTEAFF. In DNA form, the CDR3 reads TGCGCCAGCAGCGAGTCGACGGTGAACACTGAAGCTTTCTTT.

The chain uses TRBV6-5 and TRBJ1-1; possibly TRBD1 for D (5 bases). CDR1 is MNHEY and CDR2 is SVGAGI in the germline V gene. V dropped 2 bases and J dropped 3 bases, with 7 bases sitting between them. This CDR3 spans 13 amino acids. CDR3 in amino acids: CASSYPGYTEAFF. The CDR3 DNA is TGTGCCAGCAGTTACCCAGGGTACACTGAAGCTTTCTTT.

This chain joins TRBV25-1 and TRBJ1-2, with D maybe TRBD1 (5 bases). Germline CDR1 is MGHDK and CDR2 is SYGVNS. With 0 bases removed from V and 9 bases from J, the gap between germline ends came to 14 bases. There are 14 residues in the CDR3. The CDR3 coding sequence is TGTGCCAGCAGTGAATATGGGGCGGGGGTCAGCTACACCTTC. Protein sequence: CASSEYGAGVSYTF.

This chain connects TRBV27 to TRBJ1-2; possible D gene TRBD1, 5 bases. The germline V gene encodes CDR1 MNHEY and CDR2 SMNVEV (reference sequence). Trimming took 1 base from V and 0 from J, leaving 18 bases between them. The CDR3 is 18 amino acids. The CDR3 protein is CASSLYGASGSANYGYTF. In nucleotides, the CDR3 is TGTGCCAGCAGTTTATATGGGGCATCCGGATCAGCTAACTATGGCTACACCTTC.

The J gene is TRBJ2-5, the V gene TRBV5-1, with D perhaps assigned TRBD1 or TRBD2 (6 bases each). The germline CDR1 and CDR2 sequences are SGHRS and YFSETQ. The V end lost 4 bases, the J end lost 2 bases, and 18 bases lay between the germline ends. The CDR3 sequence is 16 residues long. For the CDR3, the DNA is TGCGCCAGCAGCCTAACGGGGGCGCTGAAACAAGAGACCCAGTACTTC. Translated: CASSLTGALKQETQYF.

The count of this clone is one. This rearrangement joins TRBV7-9 to TRBJ2-1, with D perhaps TRBD2 (5 bases). Trimming left V 3 bases short and J 4 bases short, with 10 bases between. This CDR3 has 14 residues. Germline assignment: CDR1 SEHNR and CDR2 FQNEAQ (reference sequence). This CDR3 reads CASSFSLVYNEQFF. CDR3 bases: TGTGCCAGCAGCTTTTCACTAGTGTACAATGAGCAGTTCTTC.

CDR3 sequence reads: CASSLEGQGGGYTF. The CDR3 DNA reads as TGCGCCAGCAGCTTGGAGGGACAGGGCGGTGGCTACACCTTC. This chain joins TRBV5-1 and TRBJ1-2; TRBD1 aligns across 9 bases. Trimming at V came to 0 bases and at J to 7 bases, leaving 4 bases not matched to a gene. The germline gives CDR1 SGHRS, CDR2 YFSETQ. This CDR3 has 14 residues.